Presented here are 20 T cell receptor beta chains from one specimen sequenced in a study of blood T cell repertoires in COVID-19. Some clones are missing from TCRdb's copy, which holds only in-frame ones; the method was immunoSEQ multiplex PCR. This repertoire shows some 250,000 clones, approximately 86% found once; its top ten account for 2.5% to 3.5%. Sequenced input: peripheral blood. The receptor source for this set is a woman aged 18-29 years with acute or convalescent COVID-19.

The chain couples TRBV7-2 to TRBJ2-7; 9 nucleotides line up with TRBD1. Germline V gene lookup returns CDR1 SGHTA and CDR2 FQGNSA. V trimming: 8 bases; J trimming: 0 bases; junction bases outside the gene matches: 8. This CDR3 has 15 residues. The CDR3 loop is CASSGTGIPSYEQYF. The CDR3 DNA reads TGTGCCAGCTCCGGGACAGGGATACCCTCCTACGAGCAGTACTTC.

The CDR3 here is CASSPPRGGNSPLHF. Here the CDR3 DNA reads TGTGCCAGCAGTCCCCCGAGAGGCGGAAATTCACCCCTCCACTTT. The chain is built from TRBV7-2 and TRBJ1-6; D remains ambiguous. The CDR3 is 15 residues long. The V end lost 6 bases, the J end lost 7 bases, and 16 bases lay between the germline ends. The germline CDR1 and CDR2 sequences are SGHTA and FQGNSA.

CDR3 sequence: CASSLRTGSDEQYF. CDR3 bases: TGCGCCAGCAGCCTGAGGACAGGGTCCGACGAGCAGTACTTC. The chain couples TRBV5-1 to TRBJ2-7, with 8 bases lining up with TRBD1. Trimming took 4 bases from V and 5 from J; bases not matched to a gene: 8. This CDR3 has 14 residues. Germline values: CDR1 SGHRS, CDR2 YFSETQ.

The chain couples TRBV9 to TRBJ1-1; D is uncertain. The germline CDR1 and CDR2 sequences are SGDLS and YYNGEE. Trimming took off 2 bases at V and 2 bases at J, with 10 bases between the two ends. CDR3 size: 14 residues. The CDR3 protein is CASSVAGLNTEAFF. The CDR3 DNA reads as TGTGCCAGCAGCGTCGCAGGACTAAACACTGAAGCTTTCTTT. The variable domain in full, with the rest retrieved from reference TRBV9 and TRBJ1-1, is DSGVTQTPKHLITATGQRVTLRCSPRSGDLSVYWYQQSLDQGLQFLIQYYNGEERAKGNILERFSAQQFPDLHSELNLSSLELGDSALYFCASSVAGLNTEAFFGQGTRLTVV.

V usage is TRBV24-1 and J usage is TRBJ2-5; tentatively, D is TRBD2 (6 bases). Germline lookup yields CDR1 KGHDR and CDR2 SFDVKD. The CDR3 is made up of 14 amino acids. V gave up 2 bases and J gave up 4 bases, with 10 bases separating them. The CDR3 region is CATSDWRDRETQYF. The CDR3 region has the DNA TGTGCCACCAGTGATTGGAGGGATCGAGAGACCCAGTACTTC.

The chain links TRBV27 to TRBJ2-7; tentative D call: TRBD2 (5 bases). Between the trimmed V and J ends, which lost 2 bases and 3 bases, there was a span of 17 bases. Germline values: CDR1 MNHEY, CDR2 SMNVEV (reference sequence). This CDR3 region has 16 residues. CDR3 nucleotides: TGTGCCAGCAGTTTAAGCTTGCGGGCGTCGTACTACGAGCAGTACTTC. It translates to CASSLSLRASYYEQYF.

This clone came up a few times. J is TRBJ2-1 and V is TRBV27; 9 positions agree with TRBD1. In germline, CDR1 is MNHEY, CDR2 SMNVEV (reference sequence). CDR3 length equals 19 residues. Trimming cost V 5 bases and J 7 bases; bases outside gene matches: 21. The CDR3 is CASSKRDPSVRTGENEQFF. CDR3 coding DNA: TGTGCCAGCAGTAAAAGGGATCCGAGTGTCAGGACAGGGGAAAATGAGCAGTTCTTC.

V usage is TRBV29-1 and J usage is TRBJ1-5, with TRBD1 matching over 7 bases. Germline assignment: CDR1 SQVTM and CDR2 ANQGSEA. The CDR3 covers 19 residues. The V segment lost 1 base and the J segment 0 bases; nucleotides outside the gene matches: 15. CDR3 sequence: CSVEVGKDRKIYSNQPQHF. Here the CDR3 DNA reads TGCAGCGTTGAAGTGGGAAAGGACAGGAAAATTTATAGCAATCAGCCCCAGCATTTT.

This clone appeared once. This chain joins TRBV7-9 and TRBJ2-1, with 10 nucleotides matching TRBD2. J was trimmed by 4 bases and V by 7 bases; bases with no gene match: 19. Germline assignment: CDR1 SEHNR and CDR2 FQNEAQ (reference sequence). The CDR3 runs to 19 residues. In DNA, the CDR3 is TGTGCCAGCAATGGGGATCGTAGTAGCGGGAGGCCAAGGTACAATGAGCAGTTCTTC. This encodes CASNGDRSSGRPRYNEQFF.

The gene calls are TRBV5-1 and TRBJ1-3; D is uncertain. V dropped 4 bases and J dropped 0 bases, with 8 bases sitting between them. Per the germline V gene, CDR1 is SGHRS and CDR2 is YFSETQ. The CDR3 is 14 amino acids. CDR3 sequence reads: CASSPRASGNTIYF. The CDR3 DNA follows: TGCGCCAGCAGCCCCCGCGCCTCTGGAAACACCATATATTTT.

This chain uses TRBV27 with TRBJ2-1, with TRBD2 matching over 12 bases. The V and J ends lost 7 bases and 9 bases, in that order; junction bases with no gene match: 7. The CDR3 totals 14 residues. Germline V CDR1 and CDR2: MNHEY, SMNVEV (reference sequence). CDR3 loop: CASTGLAGRTEQFF. The DNA of the CDR3 is TGTGCCAGCACTGGACTAGCGGGACGGACTGAGCAGTTCTTC.

The chain couples TRBV13 to TRBJ2-2; 7 bases fit TRBD2. This CDR3 spans 17 amino acids. CDR1 is PRHDT and CDR2 is FYEKMQ in the germline V gene (reference sequence). Trimming cost V 2 bases and J 0 bases; bases outside gene matches: 6. The CDR3 spells CASSLPQLAPNTGELFF. The DNA for the CDR3 is TGTGCCAGCAGCTTACCCCAACTAGCGCCGAACACCGGGGAGCTGTTTTTT.

The chain recombines TRBV11-2 with TRBJ2-5, with 14 bases matching TRBD2. CDR1 and CDR2 from the germline V gene are SGHAT and FQNNGV. V was clipped by 5 bases and J by 5 bases; unmatched bases: 4. The CDR3 runs 15 residues. The CDR3 nucleotides are TGTGCCAGCAGCAAGGGACTAGCGGGGGCTGAGACCCAGTACTTC. Its translation: CASSKGLAGAETQYF.

This sequence joins TRBV6-6 and TRBJ2-2; no clear D. Germline lookup yields CDR1 MNHNY and CDR2 SVGAGI (reference sequence). The germline V and J ends were trimmed by 5 bases and 5 bases, with 9 bases remaining between them. The CDR3 consists of 13 residues. This chain's CDR3 is CASSRLATGELFF. CDR3 coding DNA: TGTGCCAGCAGTCGACTCGCGACCGGGGAGCTGTTTTTT.

This clone was seen only once. This chain's CDR3 is CASSERAQGNSEQYF. CDR3 DNA: TGCGCCAGCAGTGAGAGGGCCCAGGGGAACTCCGAGCAGTACTTC. The rearrangement links TRBV10-2 to TRBJ2-7; D perhaps matches TRBD1 (6 bases). The germline CDR1 and CDR2 sequences are WSHSY and SAAADI. Trimming took off 2 bases at V and 6 bases at J, with 17 bases between the two ends. The CDR3 is made up of 15 amino acids.

There are a few counts of this clone. V usage is TRBV5-1 and J usage is TRBJ2-7, with TRBD1 matching 8 bases. Germline loops: CDR1 SGHRS, CDR2 YFSETQ. The CDR3 is 11 amino acids. V shed 4 bases and J 9 bases; nucleotides not matched to a gene: 3. The CDR3 nucleotides read TGCGCCAGCAGCAGGGACAGGTGGCAGTACTTC. This sequence encodes CASSRDRWQYF.

The rearrangement links TRBV19 to TRBJ2-1; 10 bases align to TRBD2. From germline, CDR1 is LNHDA and CDR2 SQIVND (reference sequence). This CDR3 is 18 amino acids long. With V trimmed by 3 bases and J by 3 bases, 11 bases remained unmatched. CDR3 nucleotide sequence: TGTGCCAGTAGTATCAGGCTAGCGGGGGAGGGGATCTACAATGAGCAGTTCTTC. Its protein is CASSIRLAGEGIYNEQFF. Drawing the rest from reference TRBV19 and TRBJ2-1, the complete variable domain is DGGITQSPKYLFRKEGQNVTLSCEQNLNHDAMYWYRQDPGQGLRLIYYSQIVNDFQKGDIAEGYSVSREKKESFPLTVTSAQKNPTAFYLCASSIRLAGEGIYNEQFFGPGTRLTVL.

The rearrangement joins TRBV25-1 to TRBJ2-1, with 10 bases identical to TRBD1. Trimming cost V 3 bases and J 7 bases; bases outside gene matches: 6. Per the germline V gene, CDR1 is MGHDK and CDR2 is SYGVNS. CDR3 length equals 15 residues. The CDR3 loop reads CASSELDRGRNEQFF. Written as DNA, the CDR3 is TGTGCCAGCAGTGAGCTGGACAGGGGGAGGAATGAGCAGTTCTTC.

The CDR3 protein is CASSPQREGRTQYF. For the CDR3, the DNA is TGTGCCAGCTCCCCCCAGCGGGAGGGCCGTACGCAGTATTTT. The V and J genes are TRBV18 and TRBJ2-3; TRBD2 matches at 10 bases. Per the germline V gene, CDR1 is KGHSH and CDR2 is LQKENI. Germline trimming cut 6 bases from V and 8 bases from J; bases unmatched to any gene: 8. CDR3 length: 14 residues.

This clone was detected only once. The rearrangement joins TRBV5-1 to TRBJ1-1, with 10 bases that match TRBD1. Germline trimming cut 0 bases from V and 5 bases from J; bases unmatched to any gene: 1. CDR1 SGHRS and CDR2 YFSETQ come from the germline V gene. The CDR3 has 14 amino acids. CDR3 residues: CASSLGQGATEAFF. The CDR3 coding sequence is TGCGCCAGCAGCTTGGGACAGGGGGCGACTGAAGCTTTCTTT.